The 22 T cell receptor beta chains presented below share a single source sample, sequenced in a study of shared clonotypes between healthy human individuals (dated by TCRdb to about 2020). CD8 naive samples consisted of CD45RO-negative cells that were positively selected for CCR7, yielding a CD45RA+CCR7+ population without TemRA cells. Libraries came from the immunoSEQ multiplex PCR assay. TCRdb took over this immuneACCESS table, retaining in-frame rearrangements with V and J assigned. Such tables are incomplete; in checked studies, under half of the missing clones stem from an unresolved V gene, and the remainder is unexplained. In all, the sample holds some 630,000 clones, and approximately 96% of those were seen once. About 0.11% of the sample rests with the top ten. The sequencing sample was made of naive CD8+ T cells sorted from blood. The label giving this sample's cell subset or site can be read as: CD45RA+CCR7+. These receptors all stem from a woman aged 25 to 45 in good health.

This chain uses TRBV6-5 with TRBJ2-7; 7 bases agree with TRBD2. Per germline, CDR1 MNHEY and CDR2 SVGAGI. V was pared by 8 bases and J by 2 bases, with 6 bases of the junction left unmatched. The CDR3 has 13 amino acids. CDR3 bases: TGTGCCAGCGCCCCCGGACTAGCCTACGAGCAGTACTTC. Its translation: CASAPGLAYEQYF.

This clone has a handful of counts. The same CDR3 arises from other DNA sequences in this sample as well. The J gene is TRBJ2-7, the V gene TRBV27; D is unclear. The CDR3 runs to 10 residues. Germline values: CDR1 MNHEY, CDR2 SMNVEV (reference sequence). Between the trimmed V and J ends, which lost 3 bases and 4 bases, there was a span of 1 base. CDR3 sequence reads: CASSLYEQYF. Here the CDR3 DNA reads TGTGCCAGCAGTTTGTACGAGCAGTACTTC.

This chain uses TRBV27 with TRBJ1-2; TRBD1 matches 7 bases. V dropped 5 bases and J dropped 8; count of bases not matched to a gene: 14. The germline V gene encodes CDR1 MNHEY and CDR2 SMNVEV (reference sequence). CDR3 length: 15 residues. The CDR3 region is CASSIQGRLMDGYTF. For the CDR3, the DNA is TGTGCCAGCAGTATACAGGGGCGGTTAATGGACGGCTACACCTTC.

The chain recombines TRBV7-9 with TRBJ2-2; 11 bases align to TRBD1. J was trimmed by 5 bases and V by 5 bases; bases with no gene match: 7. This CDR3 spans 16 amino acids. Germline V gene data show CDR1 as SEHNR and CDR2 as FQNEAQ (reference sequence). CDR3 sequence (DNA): TGTGCCAGCAGCGGACAGGGGGCTTCTCTGACCGGGGAGCTGTTTTTT. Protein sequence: CASSGQGASLTGELFF.

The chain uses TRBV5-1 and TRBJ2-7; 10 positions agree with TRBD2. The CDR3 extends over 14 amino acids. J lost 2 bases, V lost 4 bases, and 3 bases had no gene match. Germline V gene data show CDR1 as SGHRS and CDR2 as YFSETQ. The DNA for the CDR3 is TGCGCCAGCAGCCGGACTAGCGGTACCTACGAGCAGTACTTC. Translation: CASSRTSGTYEQYF.

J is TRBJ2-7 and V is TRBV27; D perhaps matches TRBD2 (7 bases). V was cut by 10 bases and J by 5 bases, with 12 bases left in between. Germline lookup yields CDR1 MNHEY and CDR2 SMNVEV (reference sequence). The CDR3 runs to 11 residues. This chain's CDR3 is CAIEGGDEQYF. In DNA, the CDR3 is TGTGCCATCGAGGGGGGGGACGAGCAGTACTTC.

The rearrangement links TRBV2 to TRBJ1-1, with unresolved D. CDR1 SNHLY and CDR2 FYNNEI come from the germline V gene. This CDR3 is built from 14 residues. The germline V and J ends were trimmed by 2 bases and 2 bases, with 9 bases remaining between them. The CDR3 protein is CASSEYQENTEAFF. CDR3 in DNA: TGTGCCAGCAGTGAATATCAAGAAAACACTGAAGCTTTCTTT.

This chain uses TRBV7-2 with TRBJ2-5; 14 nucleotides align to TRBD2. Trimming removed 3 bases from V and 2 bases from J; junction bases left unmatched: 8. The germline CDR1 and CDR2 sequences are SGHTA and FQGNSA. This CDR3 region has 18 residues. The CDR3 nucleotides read TGTGCCAGCAGCTTCCGGACTAGCGGGAGGCTTGCACAAGAGACCCAGTACTTC. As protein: CASSFRTSGRLAQETQYF.

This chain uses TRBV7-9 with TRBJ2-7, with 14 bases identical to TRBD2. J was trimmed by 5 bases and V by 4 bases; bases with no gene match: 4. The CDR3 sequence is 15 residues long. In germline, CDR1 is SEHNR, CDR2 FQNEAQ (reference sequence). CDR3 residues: CASSSPGLAGDEQYF. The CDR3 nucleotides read TGTGCCAGCAGCTCCCCGGGACTAGCGGGAGACGAGCAGTACTTC.

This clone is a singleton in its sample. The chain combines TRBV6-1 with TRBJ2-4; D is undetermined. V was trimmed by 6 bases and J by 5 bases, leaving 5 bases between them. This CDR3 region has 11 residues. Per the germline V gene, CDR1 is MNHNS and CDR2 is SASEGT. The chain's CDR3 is CASRRENIQYF. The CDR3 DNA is TGTGCCAGCAGAAGAGAAAACATTCAGTACTTC.

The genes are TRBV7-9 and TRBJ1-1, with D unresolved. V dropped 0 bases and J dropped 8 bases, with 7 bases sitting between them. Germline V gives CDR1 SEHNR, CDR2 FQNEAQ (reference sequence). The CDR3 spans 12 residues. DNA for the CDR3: TGTGCCAGCAGCTTAGCTTCCCAGGAAGCTTTCTTT. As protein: CASSLASQEAFF.

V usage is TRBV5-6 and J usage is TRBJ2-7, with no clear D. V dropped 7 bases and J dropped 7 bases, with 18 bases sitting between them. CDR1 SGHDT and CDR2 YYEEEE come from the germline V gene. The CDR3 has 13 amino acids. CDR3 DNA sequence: TGTGCCAGCGGAACTGATCTCGCCGGGGAGCAGTACTTC. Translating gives CASGTDLAGEQYF.

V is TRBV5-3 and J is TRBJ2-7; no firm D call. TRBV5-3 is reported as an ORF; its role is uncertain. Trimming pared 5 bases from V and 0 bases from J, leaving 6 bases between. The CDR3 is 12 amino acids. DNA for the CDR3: TGTGCCAGAAGTTGGGTCTCCTACGAGCAGTACTTC. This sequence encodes CARSWVSYEQYF.

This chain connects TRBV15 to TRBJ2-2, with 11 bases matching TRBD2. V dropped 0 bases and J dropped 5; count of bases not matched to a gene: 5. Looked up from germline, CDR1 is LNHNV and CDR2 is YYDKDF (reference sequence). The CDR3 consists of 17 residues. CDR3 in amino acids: CATSRDRLAGRTGELFF. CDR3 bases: TGTGCCACCAGCAGAGATCGACTAGCGGGAAGGACCGGGGAGCTGTTTTTT.

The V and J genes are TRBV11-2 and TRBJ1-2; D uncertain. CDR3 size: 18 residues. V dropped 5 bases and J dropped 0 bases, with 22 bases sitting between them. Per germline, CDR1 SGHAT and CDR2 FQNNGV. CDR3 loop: CASSGMGFTARTNYGYTF. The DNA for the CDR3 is TGTGCCAGCAGCGGAATGGGGTTTACAGCCAGGACTAACTATGGCTACACCTTC.

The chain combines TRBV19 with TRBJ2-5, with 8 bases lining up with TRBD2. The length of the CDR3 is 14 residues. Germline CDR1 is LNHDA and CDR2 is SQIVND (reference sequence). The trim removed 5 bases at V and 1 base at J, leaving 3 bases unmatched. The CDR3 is CASSAAGGQETQYF. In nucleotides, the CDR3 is TGTGCCAGTAGTGCCGCGGGGGGCCAAGAGACCCAGTACTTC.

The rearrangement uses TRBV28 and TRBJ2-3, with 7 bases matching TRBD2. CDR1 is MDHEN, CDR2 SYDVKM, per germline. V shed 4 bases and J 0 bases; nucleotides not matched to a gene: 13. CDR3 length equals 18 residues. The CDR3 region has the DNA TGTGCCAGCAGTTCCCCCCTTTGGCTAGCGGATAGCACAGATACGCAGTATTTT. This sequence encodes CASSSPLWLADSTDTQYF.

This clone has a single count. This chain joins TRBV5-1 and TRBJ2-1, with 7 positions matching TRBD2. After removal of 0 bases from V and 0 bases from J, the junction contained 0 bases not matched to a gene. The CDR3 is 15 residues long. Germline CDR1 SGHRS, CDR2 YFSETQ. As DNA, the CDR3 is TGCGCCAGCAGCTTGGGCGGGAGCTCCTACAATGAGCAGTTCTTC. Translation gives CASSLGGSSYNEQFF.

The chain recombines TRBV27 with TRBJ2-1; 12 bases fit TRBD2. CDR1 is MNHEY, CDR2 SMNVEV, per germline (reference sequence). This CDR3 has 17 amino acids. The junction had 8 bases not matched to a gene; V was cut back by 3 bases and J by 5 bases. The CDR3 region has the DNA TGTGCCAGCAGTTTTGGACTAGCGGGATATGGGCACAATGAGCAGTTCTTC. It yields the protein CASSFGLAGYGHNEQFF.

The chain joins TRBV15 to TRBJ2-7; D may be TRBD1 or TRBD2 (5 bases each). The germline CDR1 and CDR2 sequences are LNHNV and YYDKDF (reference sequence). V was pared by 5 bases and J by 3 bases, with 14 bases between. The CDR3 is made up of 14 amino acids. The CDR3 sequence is CATSAGTAFYEQYF. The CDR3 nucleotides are TGTGCCACCAGCGCCGGGACCGCTTTCTACGAGCAGTACTTC.

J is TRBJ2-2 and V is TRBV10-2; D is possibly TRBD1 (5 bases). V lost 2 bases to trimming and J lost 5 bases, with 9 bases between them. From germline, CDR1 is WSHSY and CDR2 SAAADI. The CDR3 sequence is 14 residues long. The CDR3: CASSEDRFTGELFF. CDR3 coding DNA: TGCGCCAGCAGTGAGGACAGATTTACCGGGGAGCTGTTTTTT.

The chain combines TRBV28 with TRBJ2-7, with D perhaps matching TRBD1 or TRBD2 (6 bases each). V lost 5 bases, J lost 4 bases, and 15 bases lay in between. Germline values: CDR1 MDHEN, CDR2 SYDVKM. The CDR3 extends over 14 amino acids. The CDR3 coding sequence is TGTGCCAGCAGTCAAACAGGGACTCATTACGAGCAGTACTTC. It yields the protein CASSQTGTHYEQYF. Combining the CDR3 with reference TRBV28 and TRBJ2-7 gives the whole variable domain DVKVTQSSRYLVKRTGEKVFLECVQDMDHENMFWYRQDPGLGLRLIYFSYDVKMKEKGDIPEGYSVSREKKERFSLILESASTNQTSMYLCASSQTGTHYEQYFGPGTRLTVT.